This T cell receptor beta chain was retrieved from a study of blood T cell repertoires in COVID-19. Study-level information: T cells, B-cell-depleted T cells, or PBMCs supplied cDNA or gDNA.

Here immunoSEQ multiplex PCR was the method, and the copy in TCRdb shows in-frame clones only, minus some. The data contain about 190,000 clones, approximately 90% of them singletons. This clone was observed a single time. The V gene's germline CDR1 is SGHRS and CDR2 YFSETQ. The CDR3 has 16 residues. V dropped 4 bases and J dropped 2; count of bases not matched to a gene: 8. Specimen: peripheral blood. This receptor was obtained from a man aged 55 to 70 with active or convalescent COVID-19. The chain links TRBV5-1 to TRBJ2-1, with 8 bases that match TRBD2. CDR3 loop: CASSTLAGNAYNEQFF. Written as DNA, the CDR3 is TGCGCCAGCAGCACGTTAGCGGGGAACGCCTACAATGAGCAGTTCTTC.